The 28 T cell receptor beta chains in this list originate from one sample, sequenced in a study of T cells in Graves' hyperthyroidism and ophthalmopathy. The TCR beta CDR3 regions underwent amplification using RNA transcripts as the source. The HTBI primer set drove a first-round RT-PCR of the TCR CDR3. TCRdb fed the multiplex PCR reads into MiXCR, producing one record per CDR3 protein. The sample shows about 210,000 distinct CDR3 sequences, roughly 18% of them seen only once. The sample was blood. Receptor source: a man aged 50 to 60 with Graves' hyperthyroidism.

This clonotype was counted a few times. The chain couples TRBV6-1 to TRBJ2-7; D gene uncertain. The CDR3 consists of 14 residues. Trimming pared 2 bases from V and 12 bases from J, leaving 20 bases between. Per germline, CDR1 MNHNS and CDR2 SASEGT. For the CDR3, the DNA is TGTGCCAGCAGTGAATGGCTAGAAATGTGGGTGCCGTACTTC. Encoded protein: CASSEWLEMWVPYF.

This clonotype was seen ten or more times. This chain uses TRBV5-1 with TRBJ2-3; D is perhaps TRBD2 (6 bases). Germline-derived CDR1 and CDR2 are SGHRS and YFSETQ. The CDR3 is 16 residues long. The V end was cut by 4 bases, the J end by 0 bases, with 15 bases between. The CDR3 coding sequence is TGCGCCAGCAGCCCGGGACTCGATCTAAGCACAGATACGCAGTATTTT. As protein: CASSPGLDLSTDTQYF.

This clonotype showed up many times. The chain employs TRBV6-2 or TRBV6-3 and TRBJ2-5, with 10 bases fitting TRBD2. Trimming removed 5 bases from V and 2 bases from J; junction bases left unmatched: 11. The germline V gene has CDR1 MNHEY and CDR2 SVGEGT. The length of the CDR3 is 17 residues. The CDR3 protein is CASSPRHGLAEQETQYF. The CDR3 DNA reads TGTGCCAGCAGTCCACGGCACGGACTAGCGGAACAAGAGACCCAGTACTTC.

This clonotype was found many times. The chain's CDR3 is CASSLGGLAVYQETQYF. The CDR3 DNA sequence: TGTGCCAGCAGCTTAGGGGGACTAGCGGTGTACCAAGAGACCCAGTACTTC. The chain links TRBV7-8 to TRBJ2-5, with 11 positions matching TRBD2. V lost 1 base to trimming and J lost 0 bases; unmatched junction nucleotides: 4. Germline-derived CDR1 and CDR2 are SGHVS and FQNEAQ. The CDR3 totals 17 residues.

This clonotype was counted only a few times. CDR3 coding DNA: TGTGCCAGTAGTACGACCCTAGTGGAGACCCAGTACTTC. Encoded protein: CASSTTLVETQYF. The J gene is TRBJ2-5, the V gene TRBV19; D is unclear. Germline CDR1 reads LNHDA; CDR2 reads SQIVND (reference sequence). The V gene lost 4 bases and the J gene lost 5 bases, with 11 bases spanning the gap. This CDR3 has 13 residues.

The CDR3 DNA follows: TGTGCCAGCAGCCCCTTCGGGAGCTCCTACAATGAGCAGTTCTTC. This encodes CASSPFGSSYNEQFF. The chain couples TRBV7-2 to TRBJ2-1, with D maybe TRBD2 (6 bases). This CDR3 region has 15 residues. Germline CDR1 is SGHTA and CDR2 is FQGNSA. V shed 5 bases and J shed 0 bases, with 11 bases lying between them. Full variable domain (outside the CDR3, taken from reference TRBV7-2 and TRBJ2-1): GAGVSQSPSNKVTEKGKDVELRCDPISGHTALYWYRQSLGQGLEFLIYFQGNSAPDKSGLPSDRFSAERTGGSVSTLTIQRTQQEDSAVYLCASSPFGSSYNEQFFGPGTRLTVL.

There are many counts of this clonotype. This chain's CDR3 is CASSPTYRGGNTEAFF. The CDR3 nucleotides read TGTGCCAGCAGCCCTACCTACAGGGGTGGGAACACTGAAGCTTTCTTT. The V and J genes are TRBV12-3 or TRBV12-4 and TRBJ1-1; the match to TRBD1 covers 7 bases. This CDR3 is 16 amino acids long. The V gene end was trimmed by 6 bases and the J gene end by 1 base; junction bases not matched to a gene: 11.

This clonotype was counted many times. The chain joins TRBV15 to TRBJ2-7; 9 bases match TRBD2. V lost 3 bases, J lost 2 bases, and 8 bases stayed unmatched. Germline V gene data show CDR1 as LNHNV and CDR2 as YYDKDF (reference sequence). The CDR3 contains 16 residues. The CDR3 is CATSSPSGNIPYEQYF. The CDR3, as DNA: TGTGCCACCAGCAGTCCTAGCGGGAATATCCCCTACGAGCAGTACTTC.

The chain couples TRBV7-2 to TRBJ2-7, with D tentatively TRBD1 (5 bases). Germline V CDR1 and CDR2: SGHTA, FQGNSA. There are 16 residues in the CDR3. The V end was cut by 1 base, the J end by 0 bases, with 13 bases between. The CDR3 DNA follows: TGTGCCAGCAGCTTAGTCGGGCAGGGCGCCTCCTACGAGCAGTACTTC. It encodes CASSLVGQGASYEQYF. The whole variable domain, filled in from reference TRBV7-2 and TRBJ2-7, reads GAGVSQSPSNKVTEKGKDVELRCDPISGHTALYWYRQSLGQGLEFLIYFQGNSAPDKSGLPSDRFSAERTGGSVSTLTIQRTQQEDSAVYLCASSLVGQGASYEQYFGPGTRLTVT.

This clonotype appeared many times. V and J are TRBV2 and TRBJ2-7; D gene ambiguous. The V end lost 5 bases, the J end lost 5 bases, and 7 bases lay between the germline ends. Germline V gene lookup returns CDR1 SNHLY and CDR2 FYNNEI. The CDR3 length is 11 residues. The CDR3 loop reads CASSNSNEQYF. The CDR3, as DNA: TGTGCCAGCAGTAATTCCAACGAGCAGTACTTC.

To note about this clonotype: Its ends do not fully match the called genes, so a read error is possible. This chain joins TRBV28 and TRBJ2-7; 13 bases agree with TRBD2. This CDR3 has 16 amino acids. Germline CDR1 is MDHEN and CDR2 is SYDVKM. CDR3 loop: CASSRTSGRGSYERYF. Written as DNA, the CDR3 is TGTGCCAGCAGTCGAACTAGCGGGAGGGGGTCCTACGAGCGGTACTTC.

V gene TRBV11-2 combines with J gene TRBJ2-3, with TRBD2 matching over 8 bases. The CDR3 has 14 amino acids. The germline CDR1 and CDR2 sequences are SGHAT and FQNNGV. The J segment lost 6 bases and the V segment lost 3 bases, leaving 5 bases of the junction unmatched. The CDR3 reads CASSFVAGRDTQYF. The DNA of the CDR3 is TGTGCCAGCAGCTTCGTAGCGGGACGCGATACGCAGTATTTT.

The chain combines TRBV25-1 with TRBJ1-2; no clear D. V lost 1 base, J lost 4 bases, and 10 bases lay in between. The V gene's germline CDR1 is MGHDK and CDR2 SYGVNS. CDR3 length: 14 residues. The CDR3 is CASSEWENFYGYTF. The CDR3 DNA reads TGTGCCAGCAGTGAATGGGAGAATTTCTATGGCTACACCTTC.

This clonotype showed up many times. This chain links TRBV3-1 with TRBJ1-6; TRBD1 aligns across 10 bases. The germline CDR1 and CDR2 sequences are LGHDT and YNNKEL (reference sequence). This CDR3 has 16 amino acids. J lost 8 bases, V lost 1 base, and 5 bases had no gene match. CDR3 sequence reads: CASSQVAGTGDSPLHF. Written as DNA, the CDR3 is TGTGCCAGCAGCCAAGTTGCCGGGACAGGGGATTCACCCCTCCACTTT.

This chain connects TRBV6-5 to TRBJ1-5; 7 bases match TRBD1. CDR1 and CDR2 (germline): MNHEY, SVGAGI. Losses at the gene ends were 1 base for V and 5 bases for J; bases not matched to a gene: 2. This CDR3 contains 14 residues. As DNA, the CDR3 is TGTGCCAGCAGTTACTGGCAGGGGGATCAGCCCCAGCATTTT. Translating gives CASSYWQGDQPQHF.

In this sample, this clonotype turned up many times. DNA for the CDR3: TGTGCTAGTGGTTTGGAGCGGGAGTTTGCGCAGTATTTT. Its translation: CASGLEREFAQYF. This sequence joins TRBV12-5 and TRBJ2-3; 8 positions agree with TRBD2. V lost 1 base, J lost 10 bases, and 4 bases stayed unmatched. This CDR3 has 13 residues. CDR1 and CDR2 from the germline V gene are LGHNT and FRNRAP.

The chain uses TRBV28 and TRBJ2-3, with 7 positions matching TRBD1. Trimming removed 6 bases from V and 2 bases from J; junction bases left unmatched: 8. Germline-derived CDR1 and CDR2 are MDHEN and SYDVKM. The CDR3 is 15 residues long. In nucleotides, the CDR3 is TGTGCCAGCAGCTTACGACAGGGAGACACAGATACGCAGTATTTT. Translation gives CASSLRQGDTDTQYF. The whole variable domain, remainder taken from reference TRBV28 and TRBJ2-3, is DVKVTQSSRYLVKRTGEKVFLECVQDMDHENMFWYRQDPGLGLRLIYFSYDVKMKEKGDIPEGYSVSREKKERFSLILESASTNQTSMYLCASSLRQGDTDTQYFGPGTRLTVL.

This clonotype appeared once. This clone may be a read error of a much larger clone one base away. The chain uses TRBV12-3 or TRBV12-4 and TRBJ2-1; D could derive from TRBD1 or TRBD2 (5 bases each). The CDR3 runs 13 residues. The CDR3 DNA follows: TGTGCCAGCACCAGAATGGGGGAGAATGAGCAGCTCTTC. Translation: CASTRMGENEQLF.

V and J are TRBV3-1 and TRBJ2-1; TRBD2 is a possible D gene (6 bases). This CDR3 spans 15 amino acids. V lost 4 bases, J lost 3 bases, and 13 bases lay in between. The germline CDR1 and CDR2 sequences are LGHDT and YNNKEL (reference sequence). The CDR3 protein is CASSLSGTGYNEQFF. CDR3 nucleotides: TGTGCCAGCAGCCTCTCCGGGACTGGCTACAATGAGCAGTTCTTC.

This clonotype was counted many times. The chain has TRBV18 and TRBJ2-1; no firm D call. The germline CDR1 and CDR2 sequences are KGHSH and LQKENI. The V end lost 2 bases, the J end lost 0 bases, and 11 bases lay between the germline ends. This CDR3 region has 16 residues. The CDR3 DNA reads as TGTGCCAGCTCACCAGTGGCCGGTAGCTCCTACAATGAGCAGTTCTTC. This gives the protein CASSPVAGSSYNEQFF.

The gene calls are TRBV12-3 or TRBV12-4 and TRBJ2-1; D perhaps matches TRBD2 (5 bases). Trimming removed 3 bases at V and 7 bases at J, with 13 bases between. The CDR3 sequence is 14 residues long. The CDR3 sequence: CASSFSASGNEQFF. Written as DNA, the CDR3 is TGTGCCAGCAGTTTTAGCGCTTCGGGAAATGAGCAGTTCTTC.

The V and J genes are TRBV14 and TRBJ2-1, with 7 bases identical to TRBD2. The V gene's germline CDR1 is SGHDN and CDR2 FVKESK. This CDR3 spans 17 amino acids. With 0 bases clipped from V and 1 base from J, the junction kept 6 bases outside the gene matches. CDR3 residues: CASSQDIGRESYNEQFF. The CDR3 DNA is TGTGCCAGCAGCCAAGATATCGGGCGGGAGTCCTACAATGAGCAGTTCTTC.

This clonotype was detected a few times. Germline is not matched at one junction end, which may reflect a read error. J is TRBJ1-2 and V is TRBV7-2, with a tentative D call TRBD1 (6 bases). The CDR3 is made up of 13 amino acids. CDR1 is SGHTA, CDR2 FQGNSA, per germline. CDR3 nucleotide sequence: TGTGCCGGCAGACGGACAGCTAACTATGGCTACACCTTC. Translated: CAGRRTANYGYTF. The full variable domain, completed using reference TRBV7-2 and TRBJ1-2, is GAGVSQSPSNKVTEKGKDVELRCDPISGHTALYWYRQSLGQGLEFLIYFQGNSAPDKSGLPSDRFSAERTGGSVSTLTIQRTQQEDSAVYLCAGRRTANYGYTFGSGTRLTVV.

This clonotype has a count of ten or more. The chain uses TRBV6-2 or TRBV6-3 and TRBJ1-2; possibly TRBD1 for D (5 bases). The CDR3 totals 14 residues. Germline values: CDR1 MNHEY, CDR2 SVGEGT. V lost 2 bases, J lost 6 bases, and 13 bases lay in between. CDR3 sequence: CASSYTGTEHGYTF. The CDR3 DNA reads TGTGCCAGCAGTTACACCGGGACCGAGCATGGCTACACCTTC.

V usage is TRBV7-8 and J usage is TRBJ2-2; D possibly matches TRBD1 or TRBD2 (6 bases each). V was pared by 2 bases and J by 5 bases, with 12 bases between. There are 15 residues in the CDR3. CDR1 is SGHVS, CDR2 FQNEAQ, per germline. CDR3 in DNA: TGTGCCAGCAGCTTATGGGGGGCTGGAACCGGGGAGCTGTTTTTT. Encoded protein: CASSLWGAGTGELFF.

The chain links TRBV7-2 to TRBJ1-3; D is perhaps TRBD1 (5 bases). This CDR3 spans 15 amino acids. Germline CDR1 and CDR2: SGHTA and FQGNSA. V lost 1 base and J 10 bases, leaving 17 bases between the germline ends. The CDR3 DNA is TGTGCCAGCAGCTTAGGAGGGGACCCGTACGGGACCATATATTTT. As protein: CASSLGGDPYGTIYF. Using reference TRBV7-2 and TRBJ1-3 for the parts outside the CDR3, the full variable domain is GAGVSQSPSNKVTEKGKDVELRCDPISGHTALYWYRQSLGQGLEFLIYFQGNSAPDKSGLPSDRFSAERTGGSVSTLTIQRTQQEDSAVYLCASSLGGDPYGTIYFGEGSWLTVV.

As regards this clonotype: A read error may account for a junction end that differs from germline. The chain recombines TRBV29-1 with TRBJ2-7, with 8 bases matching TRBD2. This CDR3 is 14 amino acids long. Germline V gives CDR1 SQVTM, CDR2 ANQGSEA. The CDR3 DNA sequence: TGCAGCGTGGAAGCTAGCGGGCTCTGGGGCGAGCAGTACTTC. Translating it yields CSVEASGLWGEQYF.

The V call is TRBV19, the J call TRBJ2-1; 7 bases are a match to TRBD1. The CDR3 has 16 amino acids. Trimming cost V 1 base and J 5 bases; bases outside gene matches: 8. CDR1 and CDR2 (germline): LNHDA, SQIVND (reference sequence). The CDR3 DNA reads TGTGCCAGTAGTATAGGAGGGCAGGGGGTCAACAATGAGCAGTTCTTC. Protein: CASSIGGQGVNNEQFF.